A single sample is the source of the 5 T cell receptor beta chains below, sequenced in a study of vaccination effects on CD4 cells after COVID-19. The antigens of these receptors remain unknown. Some clones are missing from TCRdb's copy, which holds only in-frame ones; the method was immunoSEQ multiplex PCR. The sample carries tens of thousands of clones, 60% to 85% recorded once. Prior to sequencing, the ViraFEST assay stimulated PBMC with viral peptide pools, which expanded the antigen-specific CD4+ T cells. Culture proceeded for roughly ten days, and CD4+ T cells were then isolated. Nucleocapsid antibodies were negative in the vaccine recipients, who had never had SARS-CoV-2 infection. The source material was CD4+ T cells from PBMCs cultured with SARS-CoV-2 spike peptides, sampled before COVID-19 vaccination. The receptors derive from a human donor who received a COVID-19 vaccine.

The chain joins TRBV18 to TRBJ2-1; TRBD1 matches 8 bases. Trimming cost V 3 bases and J 9 bases; bases outside gene matches: 1. Looked up from germline, CDR1 is KGHSH and CDR2 is LQKENI. CDR3 length: 12 residues. CDR3 sequence (DNA): TGTGCCAGCTCACCTGGGACAGGTGAGCAGTTCTTC. Translated, it gives CASSPGTGEQFF.

The chain recombines TRBV2 with TRBJ1-4; D perhaps matches TRBD1 (5 bases). The germline CDR1 and CDR2 sequences are SNHLY and FYNNEI. The ends were cut back, 7 bases at V and 5 bases at J, with 17 bases in the middle. This CDR3 contains 15 residues. CDR3 protein: CASIIRGGENEKLFF. The CDR3 DNA follows: TGTGCCAGCATTATAAGGGGAGGGGAGAATGAAAAACTGTTTTTT.

V gene TRBV7-3 combines with J gene TRBJ2-4; D not certain. The CDR3 is made up of 8 amino acids. V lost 8 bases and J 10 bases, leaving 3 bases between the germline ends. Germline V CDR1 and CDR2: SGHTA, FQGTGA. The CDR3 nucleotides read TGTGCCAGCGGGATTCAGTACTTC. Its translation: CASGIQYF.

This clone turned up a few times. Other nucleotide sequences from this sample produce the same CDR3. This chain connects TRBV3-1 (or the pseudogene TRBV3-2) to TRBJ1-2, with D unclear. Germline CDR1 and CDR2: LGHDT and YNNKEL (reference sequence). V dropped 1 base and J dropped 2 bases, with 5 bases sitting between them. The CDR3 loop spans 13 amino acids. The DNA of the CDR3 is TGTGCCAGCAGCCAAGGCGGGAACTATGGCTACACCTTC. Translation: CASSQGGNYGYTF.

V and J are TRBV6-5 and TRBJ1-5; TRBD1 is a possible D gene (5 bases). The CDR3 extends over 14 amino acids. Germline V gene lookup returns CDR1 MNHEY and CDR2 SVGAGI. Deletions cut 5 bases from V and 4 bases from J, with 12 bases between. Written as DNA, the CDR3 is TGTGCCAGCAGTCCCGGGACGGGGAATCAGCCCCAGCATTTT. This encodes CASSPGTGNQPQHF.